This T cell receptor (beta chain) is drawn from a study of blood T cell repertoires in COVID-19. Background on the study: There were acute and convalescent COVID-19 samples, and they came from the United States, Italy and Spain. PBMCs, B-cell-depleted T cells, or T cells were the source of the cDNA or gDNA that made up the material.

Original processing notes: From reference gene primer amplification, estimates of nucleated cell counts were derived. Clones were read by immunoSEQ multiplex PCR, and TCRdb kept only the in-frame ones, dropping some. The V and J calls and clone size were taken over from that table, and D and trimming were inferred from the DNA. Here the sample spans a few hundred thousand clones, around 80% being singletons. Germline values: CDR1 SGHRS, CDR2 YFSETQ. The V gene lost 4 bases and the J gene lost 4 bases, with 20 bases spanning the gap. This CDR3 has 16 residues. The clonotype was recovered from a woman aged 45-60 years with acute or convalescent COVID-19. The J gene is TRBJ2-5, the V gene TRBV5-1, with TRBD1 as a possible D gene (5 bases). Sequencing was performed on peripheral blood. For the CDR3, the DNA is TGCGCCAGCAGCGCCGCCCAGGGCATTCCCCGAGAGACCCAGTACTTC. Translated: CASSAAQGIPRETQYF.